This entry lists 32 T cell receptor beta chains sequenced from one sample in a study of cytomegalovirus exposure and HLA in healthy donors. Sequencing was performed with immunoSEQ multiplex PCR; in TCRdb, only in-frame clones are kept and a portion is missing. The table has 250,000 to 300,000 clones, 86% seen once. Sequenced material: PBMCs. These receptors originate from a young woman in good health and CMV-seronegative.

The chain carries TRBV4-2 and TRBJ2-7, with D hard to call. Deletions cut 0 bases from V and 0 bases from J, with 12 bases between. The CDR3 sequence is 16 residues long. The V gene's germline CDR1 is LGHNA and CDR2 YNFKEQ. CDR3 region: CASSQDPGGSSYEQYF. The CDR3, as DNA: TGTGCCAGCAGCCAAGATCCAGGTGGAAGCTCCTACGAGCAGTACTTC.

This clone was seen only once. V is TRBV27 and J is TRBJ1-2; possible D gene TRBD1, 6 bases. The CDR3 is made up of 14 amino acids. Trimming cost V 4 bases and J 4 bases, with 13 bases left between them. CDR1 is MNHEY and CDR2 is SMNVEV in the germline V gene (reference sequence). Here the CDR3 reads CASSSRTETYGYTF. Written as DNA, the CDR3 is TGTGCCAGCAGTTCCCGGACAGAAACCTATGGCTACACCTTC.

In DNA, the CDR3 is TGTGCCAGCAGCCCAACCGACAGGGGGTGGTCCTACGAGCAGTACTTC. Translated, it gives CASSPTDRGWSYEQYF. The chain recombines TRBV9 with TRBJ2-7; TRBD1 matches 9 bases. The CDR3 runs 16 residues. Germline V gene data show CDR1 as SGDLS and CDR2 as YYNGEE. V was clipped by 4 bases and J by 1 base; unmatched bases: 9.

The chain carries TRBV9 and TRBJ2-2; the match to TRBD2 covers 9 bases. The trim removed 4 bases at V and 5 bases at J, leaving 12 bases unmatched. The CDR3 extends over 17 amino acids. Germline values: CDR1 SGDLS, CDR2 YYNGEE. The CDR3 region is CASSYPRAGGPTGELFF. The CDR3 DNA reads TGTGCCAGCAGCTACCCCCGCGCGGGGGGGCCTACCGGGGAGCTGTTTTTT.

This chain joins TRBV7-9 and TRBJ2-1; 15 positions agree with TRBD2. CDR1 is SEHNR and CDR2 is FQNEAQ in the germline V gene (reference sequence). This CDR3 has 16 residues. V lost 4 bases, J lost 8 bases, and 6 bases stayed unmatched. The CDR3 loop reads CASSSGLAGGADEQFF. The DNA for the CDR3 is TGTGCCAGCAGCTCGGGACTAGCGGGGGGCGCGGATGAGCAGTTCTTC.

The chain uses TRBV6-1 and TRBJ1-4; 9 nucleotides line up with TRBD1. The CDR3 contains 14 residues. CDR1 is MNHNS and CDR2 is SASEGT in the germline V gene. Germline trimming cut 4 bases from V and 8 bases from J; bases unmatched to any gene: 5. CDR3 nucleotides: TGTGCCAGCAGTGTGGGGACAGGGAGCGAAAAACTGTTTTTT. Its protein product is CASSVGTGSEKLFF.

This chain links TRBV5-1 with TRBJ2-7; TRBD2 matches 8 bases. This CDR3 is built from 15 residues. Germline CDR1 is SGHRS and CDR2 is YFSETQ. V was clipped by 7 bases and J by 0 bases; unmatched bases: 9. The CDR3 DNA reads as TGCGCCAGCCCCCCTAGCGGGTATCGCTCCTACGAGCAGTACTTC. Amino acid sequence: CASPPSGYRSYEQYF. The full variable domain, rest sourced from reference TRBV5-1 and TRBJ2-7, is KAGVTQTPRYLIKTRGQQVTLSCSPISGHRSVSWYQQTPGQGLQFLFEYFSETQRNKGNFPGRFSGRQFSNSRSEMNVSTLELGDSALYLCASPPSGYRSYEQYFGPGTRLTVT.

This chain joins TRBV29-1 and TRBJ2-5; tentative D call: TRBD2 (5 bases). The CDR3 runs 14 residues. Germline V CDR1 and CDR2: SQVTM, ANQGSEA. V was shortened by 3 bases and J by 1 base, with 12 bases between the two germline ends. CDR3 bases: TGCAGCGTTGACCCATTCAGCGGCCAAGAGACCCAGTACTTC. Its translation: CSVDPFSGQETQYF.

The gene calls are TRBV7-2 and TRBJ1-4; 9 bases are shared with TRBD1. The CDR3 loop spans 15 amino acids. J lost 5 bases, V lost 5 bases, and 6 bases had no gene match. Germline CDR1 is SGHTA and CDR2 is FQGNSA. For the CDR3, the DNA is TGTGCCAGCAGCCCCCTAGGACAGGGGAATGAAAAACTGTTTTTT. Translating gives CASSPLGQGNEKLFF.

This chain's CDR3 is CSVEGGSQGADTQYF. The CDR3 bases are TGCAGCGTTGAAGGGGGCTCCCAGGGGGCAGATACGCAGTATTTT. The rearrangement uses TRBV29-1 and TRBJ2-3, with TRBD1 identical over 7 bases. CDR1 and CDR2 (germline): SQVTM, ANQGSEA. Losses at the gene ends were 1 base for V and 4 bases for J; bases not matched to a gene: 8. This CDR3 comprises 15 residues.

This chain uses TRBV27 with TRBJ1-2; 7 positions agree with TRBD1. Trimming removed 0 bases from V and 2 bases from J; junction bases left unmatched: 6. The CDR3 loop spans 16 amino acids. Per germline, CDR1 MNHEY and CDR2 SMNVEV (reference sequence). CDR3: CASSLSPGTANYGYTF. CDR3 nucleotide sequence: TGTGCCAGCAGTTTATCTCCCGGGACAGCCAACTATGGCTACACCTTC.

The chain has TRBV30 and TRBJ2-5; D ambiguous. The CDR3 consists of 13 residues. V shed 5 bases and J shed 5 bases, with 15 bases lying between them. In germline, CDR1 is GTSNPN, CDR2 SVGIG (reference sequence). The CDR3 reads CAWGVGLGETQYF. The CDR3 DNA is TGTGCCTGGGGAGTGGGTCTTGGGGAGACCCAGTACTTC.

The chain combines TRBV27 with TRBJ1-2, with 8 bases lining up with TRBD1. Germline V gene data show CDR1 as MNHEY and CDR2 as SMNVEV (reference sequence). V shed 6 bases, J shed 8 bases, and the junction held 8 bases outside the gene matches. This CDR3 is built from 13 residues. CDR3 sequence: CASRPTGGGGYTF. The CDR3 DNA follows: TGTGCCAGCAGACCAACAGGGGGAGGGGGCTACACCTTC.

The J gene is TRBJ2-7, the V gene TRBV19, with D possibly being TRBD2 (5 bases). The germline gives CDR1 LNHDA, CDR2 SQIVND (reference sequence). Between the trimmed V and J ends, which lost 3 bases and 5 bases, there was a span of 8 bases. The CDR3 contains 12 residues. CDR3 sequence reads: CASSIPGNEQYF. DNA for the CDR3: TGTGCCAGTAGTATCCCCGGGAACGAGCAGTACTTC.

This chain connects TRBV5-1 to TRBJ1-1; 9 bases map to TRBD1. CDR3 length equals 17 residues. CDR1 is SGHRS, CDR2 YFSETQ, per germline. V lost 1 base to trimming and J lost 5 bases; unmatched junction nucleotides: 12. The CDR3 loop reads CASSLLEDRGARTEAFF. The CDR3 bases are TGCGCCAGCAGCTTGTTAGAGGACAGGGGCGCGAGGACTGAAGCTTTCTTT.

The V gene is TRBV28, the J gene TRBJ2-5, with D tentatively TRBD2 (6 bases). The CDR3 length is 10 residues. Germline V gene data show CDR1 as MDHEN and CDR2 as SYDVKM. Between the trimmed V and J ends, which lost 10 bases and 5 bases, there was a span of 8 bases. The CDR3 DNA is TGTGCCACCGGAGGGGAGACCCAGTACTTC. This codes for CATGGETQYF.

This rearrangement joins TRBV27 to TRBJ1-2, with D possibly being TRBD1 (6 bases). V lost 2 bases, J lost 3 bases, and 19 bases lay in between. The germline CDR1 and CDR2 sequences are MNHEY and SMNVEV (reference sequence). The CDR3 spans 17 residues. In DNA, the CDR3 is TGTGCCAGCAGTTTAACGCCAGGGTTAGGGGGAGACTATGGCTACACCTTC. Protein product: CASSLTPGLGGDYGYTF.

The V gene is TRBV28, the J gene TRBJ2-2; D gene uncertain. Germline loops: CDR1 MDHEN, CDR2 SYDVKM. Between the trimmed V and J ends, which lost 4 bases and 5 bases, there was a span of 2 bases. The CDR3 loop spans 11 amino acids. CDR3 residues: CASSSTGELFF. In nucleotides, the CDR3 is TGTGCCAGCAGTTCTACCGGGGAGCTGTTTTTT. Based on the CDR3 plus reference TRBV28 and TRBJ2-2, the full variable domain is DVKVTQSSRYLVKRTGEKVFLECVQDMDHENMFWYRQDPGLGLRLIYFSYDVKMKEKGDIPEGYSVSREKKERFSLILESASTNQTSMYLCASSSTGELFFGEGSRLTVL.

This rearrangement joins TRBV11-2 to TRBJ1-1; 9 nucleotides agree with TRBD1. The CDR3 has 14 residues. J was trimmed by 5 bases and V by 5 bases; bases with no gene match: 6. Germline V lookup: CDR1 SGHAT, CDR2 FQNNGV. The CDR3 here is CASSPGQGHTEAFF. In nucleotides, the CDR3 is TGTGCCAGCAGCCCGGGACAGGGCCATACTGAAGCTTTCTTT.

This clone was counted a few times. J is TRBJ1-6 and V is TRBV14; no reliable D call. V dropped 3 bases and J dropped 8 bases, with 5 bases sitting between them. Looked up from germline, CDR1 is SGHDN and CDR2 is FVKESK. The CDR3 is 12 residues long. The CDR3 region is CASSQDYSPLHF. The DNA of the CDR3 is TGTGCCAGCAGCCAGGACTATTCACCCCTCCACTTT. Using reference TRBV14 and TRBJ1-6 for the parts outside the CDR3, the full variable domain is EAGVTQFPSHSVIEKGQTVTLRCDPISGHDNLYWYRRVMGKEIKFLLHFVKESKQDESGMPNNRFLAERTGGTYSTLKVQPAELEDSGVYFCASSQDYSPLHFGNGTRLTVT.

The genes are TRBV19 and TRBJ2-7; TRBD2 aligns across 15 bases. This CDR3 has 18 residues. CDR1 is LNHDA, CDR2 SQIVND, per germline (reference sequence). V trimming: 6 bases; J trimming: 5 bases; junction bases outside the gene matches: 14. The CDR3 sequence: CASRPRTSGRAREDEQYF. The DNA of the CDR3 is TGTGCCAGTAGACCCCGGACTAGCGGGAGGGCCAGGGAGGACGAGCAGTACTTC.

DNA for the CDR3: TGTGCCAGCAGTTACTACACAGGGGGCCCAGATACGCAGTATTTT. Its protein product is CASSYYTGGPDTQYF. The V gene is TRBV6-5, the J gene TRBJ2-3; 9 positions match TRBD1. J lost 4 bases, V lost 1 base, and 3 bases had no gene match. The CDR3 totals 15 residues. Germline V gene data show CDR1 as MNHEY and CDR2 as SVGAGI.

The V gene is TRBV5-1, the J gene TRBJ2-7; a weak D match, TRBD1 (6 bases). CDR3 length: 15 residues. Germline CDR1 reads SGHRS; CDR2 reads YFSETQ. V gave up 5 bases and J gave up 0 bases, with 15 bases separating them. CDR3 residues: CASSSQTGASYEQYF. The CDR3 DNA is TGCGCCAGCAGTTCCCAGACAGGAGCCTCCTACGAGCAGTACTTC.

The rearrangement uses TRBV5-1 and TRBJ2-3; D perhaps matches TRBD2 (5 bases). The CDR3 totals 15 residues. Per germline, CDR1 SGHRS and CDR2 YFSETQ. V gave up 4 bases and J gave up 0 bases, with 12 bases separating them. The CDR3 nucleotides read TGCGCCAGCAGCGGGTTAGCGACCAGCACAGATACGCAGTATTTT. Translated, it gives CASSGLATSTDTQYF.

This chain connects TRBV5-1 to TRBJ1-5; D ambiguous. Germline assignment: CDR1 SGHRS and CDR2 YFSETQ. This CDR3 is 15 amino acids long. V was trimmed by 2 bases and J by 0 bases, leaving 9 bases between them. The CDR3 DNA sequence: TGCGCCAGCAGCTTCGGGGTCGGTAGCAATCAGCCCCAGCATTTT. Translated: CASSFGVGSNQPQHF.

The chain combines TRBV6-5 with TRBJ2-7, with 12 nucleotides matching TRBD2. Losses at the gene ends were 5 bases for V and 3 bases for J; bases not matched to a gene: 5. This CDR3 is built from 15 residues. The germline CDR1 and CDR2 sequences are MNHEY and SVGAGI. The CDR3 nucleotides are TGTGCCAGCAGTCTTGGACTAGCGGGACTCTACGAGCAGTACTTC. Its protein is CASSLGLAGLYEQYF.

This chain links TRBV13 with TRBJ1-2; 8 nucleotides agree with TRBD1. Trimming removed 3 bases from V and 2 bases from J; junction bases left unmatched: 2. The CDR3 runs 14 residues. Germline V gene lookup returns CDR1 PRHDT and CDR2 FYEKMQ (reference sequence). The CDR3 region is CASSLGQANYGYTF. CDR3 sequence (DNA): TGTGCCAGCAGCTTGGGACAGGCCAACTATGGCTACACCTTC.

In its sample, this clone was seen once. The V gene is TRBV5-1, the J gene TRBJ2-7; 10 positions agree with TRBD2. Germline CDR1 reads SGHRS; CDR2 reads YFSETQ. Trimming at V came to 4 bases and at J to 3 bases, leaving 10 bases not matched to a gene. The CDR3 totals 16 residues. The CDR3 DNA sequence: TGCGCCAGCAGCCCACCGATAGCGGGGGGCGGCTACGAGCAGTACTTC. It is translated as CASSPPIAGGGYEQYF.

The rearrangement uses TRBV5-1 and TRBJ2-3; the match to TRBD2 covers 10 bases. After removal of 1 base from V and 2 bases from J, the junction contained 10 bases not matched to a gene. CDR1 is SGHRS and CDR2 is YFSETQ in the germline V gene. The length of the CDR3 is 18 residues. The CDR3 here is CASSLKGLAGVTTDTQYF. The CDR3 DNA follows: TGCGCCAGCAGCTTGAAGGGCCTAGCGGGGGTTACCACAGATACGCAGTATTTT.

This chain connects TRBV6-5 to TRBJ2-1; the D gene is possibly TRBD2 (5 bases). V was pared by 2 bases and J by 0 bases, with 8 bases between. This CDR3 region has 15 residues. Germline V gives CDR1 MNHEY, CDR2 SVGAGI. The chain's CDR3 is CASSYRGSSYNEQFF. The CDR3 nucleotides read TGTGCCAGCAGTTACCGGGGTAGCTCCTACAATGAGCAGTTCTTC.

The V gene is TRBV11-2, the J gene TRBJ1-1; D possibly corresponds to TRBD1 (5 bases). This CDR3 comprises 15 residues. V was shortened by 3 bases and J by 5 bases, with 16 bases between the two germline ends. Germline V lookup: CDR1 SGHAT, CDR2 FQNNGV. CDR3 sequence: CASSFGWGRRTEAFF. CDR3 bases: TGTGCCAGCAGCTTCGGTTGGGGGAGGAGGACTGAAGCTTTCTTT. The full variable domain, its missing parts supplied by reference TRBV11-2 and TRBJ1-1, is EAGVAQSPRYKIIEKRQSVAFWCNPISGHATLYWYQQILGQGPKLLIQFQNNGVVDDSQLPKDRFSAERLKGVDSTLKIQPAKLEDSAVYLCASSFGWGRRTEAFFGQGTRLTVV.

This clone was seen only a few times. The J gene is TRBJ1-5, the V gene TRBV2, with D maybe TRBD1 (5 bases). This CDR3 has 15 amino acids. Looked up from germline, CDR1 is SNHLY and CDR2 is FYNNEI. V was clipped by 5 bases and J by 10 bases, with 21 bases between them. CDR3 bases: TGTGCCAGCAGTAGACTAGGAGGGGCTCAATCCCCCCAGCATTTT. Its protein is CASSRLGGAQSPQHF.